A selection of T cell receptor beta chains follows, all from one sample in a study of cytomegalovirus exposure and HLA in healthy donors. Produced via immunoSEQ multiplex PCR; TCRdb's table is partial and in-frame only. Here the sample spans roughly 130,000 clones, 60% to 85% being singletons. Input material: PBMCs. Every receptor here comes from a woman aged 35 to 49 in good health and CMV-seronegative. The CDR3 runs from the conserved cysteine through the conserved F or W. Clone sizes are given selectively: once, few, many, or a class where the clone is expanded.

V gene	clone size	CDR3 protein
TRBV7-2	.	CASTVAFLGTPNTEAFF
TRBV5-4	few	CASSLYSENYGYTF
TRBV7-3	.	CASSHRLAGGTDTQYF
TRBV6-1	.	CASSELDRSYEQYF
TRBV6-5	.	CASSSGTGGGSYEQYF
TRBV10-3	.	CAISPLQGTNEKLFF
TRBV11-2	once	CASSLGIQGDEKLFF
TRBV5-1	.	CASGLLAGKDTQYF
TRBV19	few	CASSISGSPSNEQFF
TRBV27	.	CASSARLAGLANEQFF
TRBV5-4	.	CASSSFFGDEQFF
TRBV5-4	.	CASNLQGGEGYTF
TRBV5-1	.	CASSLGGSPSGGYTF
TRBV7-6	.	CASSFGTGNQPQHF
TRBV28	.	CVTKGAVGSPLHF
TRBV7-9	.	CASRTGTSGLWRETQYF
TRBV30	.	CAWSVDGRGTQYF
TRBV19	few	CASSMMQGDQPQHF
TRBV2	.	CASSDGGLGGNEQFF
TRBV27	.	CASRGGDTSSYEQYF
TRBV19	.	CASREGWKTPLHF
TRBV5-5	.	CASSLVDSFRSGNTIYF
TRBV14	.	CATLRWTNLAGDGDEQFF
TRBV13	once	CASSYGGEAAWNEQFF
TRBV9	.	CASSISSGGQETQYF
TRBV5-6	few	CASSLGGQGIPYEQYF
TRBV10-3	few	CAISESGAFYEQYF
TRBV28	.	CASSRDSPLAVF
TRBV10-3	.	CATRQDAGELFF
TRBV28	.	CAGSLGQGTGANVLTF
TRBV6-5	.	CATRASETQYF
TRBV7-9	.	CASSSGTGTFNEKLFF
TRBV5-6	few	CASNPGVLSGANGLTF
TRBV2	.	CASSEGPLAAHDIGQYF
TRBV7-9	once	CASSPLLQGTDYEQYF
TRBV27	.	CASSSTQGNEQYF
TRBV19	.	CASSSGTGGQETQYF
TRBV5-1	few	CASSLEGGRGYTF
TRBV29-1	few	CSVERQGAGGYTF
TRBV15	.	CATSRTLGTADGYTF
TRBV2	.	CASSGQGARALHF
TRBV15	.	CATSSDGGEYEGGRYNEQFF
TRBV5-1	once	CASSLDRGYTEAFF
TRBV27	once	CASAGRGAYGYTF
TRBV27	.	CASSFGTGAQETQYF
TRBV20-1	.	CSARQYNEQFF
TRBV5-4	.	CASSSYFGQGAEAFF
TRBV10-3	.	CAISESRDRDTQYF
TRBV11-2	once	CASSSGTSEAFF
TRBV23-1	.	CASSQSRQASSPLHF
TRBV28	once	CASSPLGGLSYNEQFF
TRBV6-5	few	CASTSRAGNQPQHF
TRBV2	few	CASTIGGPRTYNEQFF
TRBV7-9	.	CASSLAGGLADTQYF